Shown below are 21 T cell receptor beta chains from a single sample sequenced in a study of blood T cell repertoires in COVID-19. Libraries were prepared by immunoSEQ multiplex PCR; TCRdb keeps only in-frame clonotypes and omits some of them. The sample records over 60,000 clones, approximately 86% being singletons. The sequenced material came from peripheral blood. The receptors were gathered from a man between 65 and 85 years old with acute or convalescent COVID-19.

The CDR3 loop is CASSSTGTGGYEQYF. The CDR3 DNA sequence: TGTGCCAGCAGCTCCACCGGGACAGGGGGCTACGAGCAGTACTTC. V gene TRBV7-2 combines with J gene TRBJ2-7, with 11 positions matching TRBD1. The germline gives CDR1 SGHTA, CDR2 FQGNSA. V dropped 4 bases and J dropped 3; count of bases not matched to a gene: 5. The CDR3 spans 15 residues.

The CDR3 DNA reads TGTGCCAGCAGCACGGGACAGGGTTATGGCTACACCTTC. This codes for CASSTGQGYGYTF. The chain recombines TRBV28 with TRBJ1-2; TRBD1 agrees at 9 bases. This CDR3 is built from 13 residues. Germline CDR1 reads MDHEN; CDR2 reads SYDVKM. The V segment lost 6 bases and the J segment 5 bases; nucleotides outside the gene matches: 4.

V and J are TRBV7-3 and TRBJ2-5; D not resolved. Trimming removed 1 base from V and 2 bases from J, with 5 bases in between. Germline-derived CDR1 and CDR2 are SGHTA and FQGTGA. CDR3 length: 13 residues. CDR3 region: CASSLNQQETQYF. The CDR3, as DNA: TGTGCCAGCAGCTTAAACCAGCAAGAGACCCAGTACTTC.

The CDR3 sequence: CSVKQGPNTEAFF. In DNA, the CDR3 is TGCAGCGTTAAACAGGGCCCGAACACTGAAGCTTTCTTT. J is TRBJ1-1 and V is TRBV29-1; TRBD1 might be the D (6 bases). The CDR3 is made up of 13 amino acids. Trimming shortened V by 5 bases and J by 1 base, and 11 bases separated the two germline ends. Germline-derived CDR1 and CDR2 are SQVTM and ANQGSEA.

The CDR3 reads CASSLTSGGVNEQFF. In DNA form, the CDR3 reads TGTGCCAGCAGCCTAACTAGCGGAGGGGTCAATGAGCAGTTCTTC. The chain links TRBV3-1 (or the pseudogene TRBV3-2) to TRBJ2-1, with 8 bases matching TRBD2. The CDR3 is 15 amino acids. The germline CDR1 and CDR2 sequences are LGHDT and YNNKEL (reference sequence). Unmatched junction bases numbered 8, after V lost 4 bases and J lost 6 bases.

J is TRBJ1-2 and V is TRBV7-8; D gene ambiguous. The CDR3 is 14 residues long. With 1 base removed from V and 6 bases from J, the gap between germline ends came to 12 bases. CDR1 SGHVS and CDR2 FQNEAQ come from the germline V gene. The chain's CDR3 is CASSLERRRDGYTF. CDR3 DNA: TGTGCCAGCAGCTTAGAACGGAGAAGAGATGGCTACACCTTC.

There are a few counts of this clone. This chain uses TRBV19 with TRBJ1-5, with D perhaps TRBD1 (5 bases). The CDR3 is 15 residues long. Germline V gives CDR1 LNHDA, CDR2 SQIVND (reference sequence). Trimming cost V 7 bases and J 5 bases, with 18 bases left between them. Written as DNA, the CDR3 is TGTGCCAGTAATTCCCTGGGGCAGCCCGATCAGCCCCAGCATTTT. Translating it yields CASNSLGQPDQPQHF.

CDR3 sequence: CASSLDLYQPQHF. The CDR3 nucleotides are TGCGCCAGCAGCTTGGACTTATATCAGCCCCAGCATTTT. The chain employs TRBV5-1 and TRBJ1-5; no firm D call. Trimming pared 0 bases from V and 5 bases from J, leaving 6 bases between. CDR1 SGHRS and CDR2 YFSETQ come from the germline V gene. The CDR3 extends over 13 amino acids.

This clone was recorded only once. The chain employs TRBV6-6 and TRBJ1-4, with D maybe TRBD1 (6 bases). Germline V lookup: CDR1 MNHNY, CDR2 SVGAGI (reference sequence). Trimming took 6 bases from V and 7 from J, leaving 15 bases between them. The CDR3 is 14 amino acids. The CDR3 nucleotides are TGTGCCAGCAGCAACTTCGGGGGGCCTGAAAAACTGTTTTTT. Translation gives CASSNFGGPEKLFF.

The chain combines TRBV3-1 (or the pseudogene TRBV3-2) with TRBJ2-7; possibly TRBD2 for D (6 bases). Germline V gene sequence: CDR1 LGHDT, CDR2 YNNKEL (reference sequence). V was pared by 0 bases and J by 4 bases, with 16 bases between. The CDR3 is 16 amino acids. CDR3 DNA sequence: TGTGCCAGCAGCCAAGATTCGGGACTCCCCCGGTACGAGCAGTACTTC. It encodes CASSQDSGLPRYEQYF.

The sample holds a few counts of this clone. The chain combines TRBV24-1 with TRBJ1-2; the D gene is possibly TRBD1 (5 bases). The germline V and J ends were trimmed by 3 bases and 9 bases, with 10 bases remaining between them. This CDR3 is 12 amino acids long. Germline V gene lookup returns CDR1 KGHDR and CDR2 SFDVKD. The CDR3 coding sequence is TGTGCCACCAGTGATACAGGATTAAGCTACACCTTC. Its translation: CATSDTGLSYTF.

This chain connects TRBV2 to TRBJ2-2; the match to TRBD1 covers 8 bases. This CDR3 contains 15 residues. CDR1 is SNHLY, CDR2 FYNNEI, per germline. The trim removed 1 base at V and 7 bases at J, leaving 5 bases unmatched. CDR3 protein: CASSEEDRVLGELFF. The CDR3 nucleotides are TGTGCCAGCAGTGAAGAGGACAGGGTGCTCGGGGAGCTGTTTTTT. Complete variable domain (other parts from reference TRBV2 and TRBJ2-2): EPEVTQTPSHQVTQMGQEVILRCVPISNHLYFYWYRQILGQKVEFLVSFYNNEISEKSEIFDDQFSVERPDGSNFTLKIRSTKLEDSAMYFCASSEEDRVLGELFFGEGSRLTVL.

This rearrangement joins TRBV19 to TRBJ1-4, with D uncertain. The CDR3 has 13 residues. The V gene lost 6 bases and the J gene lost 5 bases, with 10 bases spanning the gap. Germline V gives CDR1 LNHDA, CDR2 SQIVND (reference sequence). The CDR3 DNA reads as TGTGCCAGTAGGGAGGACGGAAATGAAAAACTGTTTTTT. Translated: CASREDGNEKLFF.

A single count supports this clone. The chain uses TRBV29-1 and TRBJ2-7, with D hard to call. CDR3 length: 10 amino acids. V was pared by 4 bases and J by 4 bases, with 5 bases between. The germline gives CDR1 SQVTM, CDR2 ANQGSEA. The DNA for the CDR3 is TGCAGCGTTGGTAGTTACGAGCAGTACTTC. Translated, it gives CSVGSYEQYF.

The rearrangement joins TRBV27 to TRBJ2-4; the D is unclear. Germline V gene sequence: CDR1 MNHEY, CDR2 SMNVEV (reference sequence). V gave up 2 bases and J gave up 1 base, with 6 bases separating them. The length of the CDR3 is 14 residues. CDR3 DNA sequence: TGTGCCAGCAGTTTACGGGTTGCCAAAAACATTCAGTACTTC. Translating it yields CASSLRVAKNIQYF.

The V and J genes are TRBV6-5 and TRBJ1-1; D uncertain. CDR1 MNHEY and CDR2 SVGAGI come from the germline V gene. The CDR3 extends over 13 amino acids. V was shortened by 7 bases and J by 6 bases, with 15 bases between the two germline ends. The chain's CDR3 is CASIKPGVPEAFF. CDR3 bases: TGTGCCAGCATTAAACCAGGCGTTCCTGAAGCTTTCTTT.

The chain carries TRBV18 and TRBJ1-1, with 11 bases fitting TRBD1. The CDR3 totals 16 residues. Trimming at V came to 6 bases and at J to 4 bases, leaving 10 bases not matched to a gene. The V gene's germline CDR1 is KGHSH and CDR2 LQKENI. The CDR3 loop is CASSARTGGAGTEAFF. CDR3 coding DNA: TGTGCCAGCTCCGCCCGGACAGGGGGCGCGGGCACTGAAGCTTTCTTT.

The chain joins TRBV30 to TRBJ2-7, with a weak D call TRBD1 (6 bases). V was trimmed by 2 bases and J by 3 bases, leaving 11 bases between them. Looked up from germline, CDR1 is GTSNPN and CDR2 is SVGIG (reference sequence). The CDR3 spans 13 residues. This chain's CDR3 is CAWSPGQHYEQYF. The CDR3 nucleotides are TGTGCCTGGAGTCCGGGACAACACTACGAGCAGTACTTC. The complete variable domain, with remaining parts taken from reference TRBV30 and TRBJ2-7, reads SQTIHQWPATLVQPVGSPLSLECTVEGTSNPNLYWYRQAAGRGLQLLFYSVGIGQISSEVPQNLSASRPQDRQFILSSKKLLLSDSGFYLCAWSPGQHYEQYFGPGTRLTVT.

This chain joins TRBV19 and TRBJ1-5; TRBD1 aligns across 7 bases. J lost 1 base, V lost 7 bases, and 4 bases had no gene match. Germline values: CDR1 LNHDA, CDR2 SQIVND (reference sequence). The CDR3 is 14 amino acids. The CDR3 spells CASIPDRSNQPQHF. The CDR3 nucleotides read TGTGCCAGTATCCCGGACAGGAGCAATCAGCCCCAGCATTTT. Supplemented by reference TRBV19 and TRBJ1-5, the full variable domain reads DGGITQSPKYLFRKEGQNVTLSCEQNLNHDAMYWYRQDPGQGLRLIYYSQIVNDFQKGDIAEGYSVSREKKESFPLTVTSAQKNPTAFYLCASIPDRSNQPQHFGDGTRLSIL.

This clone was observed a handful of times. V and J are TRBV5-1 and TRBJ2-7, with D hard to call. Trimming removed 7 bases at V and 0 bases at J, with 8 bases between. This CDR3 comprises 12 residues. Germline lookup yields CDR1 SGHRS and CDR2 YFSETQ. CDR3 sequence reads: CASQENSYEQYF. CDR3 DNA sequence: TGCGCCAGCCAGGAAAACTCCTACGAGCAGTACTTC.

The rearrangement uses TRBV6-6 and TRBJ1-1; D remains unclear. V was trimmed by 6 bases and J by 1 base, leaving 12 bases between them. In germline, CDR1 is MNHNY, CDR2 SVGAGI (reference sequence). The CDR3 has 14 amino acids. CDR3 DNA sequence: TGTGCCAGCAGCTCCCTTGGGAGGAACACTGAAGCTTTCTTT. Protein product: CASSSLGRNTEAFF.